This T cell receptor beta chain was captured by sequencing in a study of T cell responses to AZD1222 COVID-19 vaccine. Study-wide findings and caveats: Baseline seropositivity occurred in only a handful of AZD1222 recipients. Nearly half of spike-specific TCRs reportedly target variant regions that are unmutated in the B.1.351 and B.1.1.7 variants. Two AZD1222 doses significantly raised spike-specific TCR breadth and depth over controls. Clonal diversity was possibly underestimated; the donors were predominantly white British and more often female.

This CDR3 spans 10 amino acids. V was trimmed by 7 bases and J by 6 bases, leaving 4 bases between them. The germline V gene encodes CDR1 MNHEY and CDR2 SVGAGI. Libraries were prepared by immunoSEQ multiplex PCR; TCRdb keeps only in-frame clonotypes and omits some of them. The table lists roughly 130,000 clones, around 90% of them singletons. As for this clone: Its cognate antigen is unknown.

The source is an adult who received the AZD1222 COVID-19 vaccine. Sequencing used peripheral blood, obtained 28 days after the second AZD1222 dose. V usage is TRBV6-5 and J usage is TRBJ2-1; D is uncertain. The DNA of the CDR3 is TGTGCCAGCACCCTCAATGAGCAGTTCTTC. Translating gives CASTLNEQFF.